The 18 T cell receptor beta chains below all came from one sample that was sequenced in a study of cytomegalovirus exposure and HLA in healthy donors. Use of 60 Vbeta and 13 Jbeta primers characterized the PCR. Only in-frame clones appear in the TCRdb table, and some are missing; sequencing was by immunoSEQ multiplex PCR. This table has 100,000 or so clones, 13% to 15% appearing once. Sequenced sample: PBMCs. These receptors were collected from a female donor in good health and CMV-seronegative.

This chain connects TRBV27 to TRBJ1-2; tentatively, D is TRBD1 (5 bases). This CDR3 region has 14 residues. Trimming removed 2 bases from V and 2 bases from J, with 9 bases in between. In germline, CDR1 is MNHEY, CDR2 SMNVEV (reference sequence). The CDR3 DNA follows: TGTGCCAGCAGTTTACAGGGTGTGAACTATGGCTACACCTTC. Protein sequence: CASSLQGVNYGYTF.

This clone was seen only a few times. This CDR3 is CASSLDRTSDTQYF. In DNA, the CDR3 is TGTGCCAGCAGCTTAGACAGGACTAGCGATACGCAGTATTTT. The gene calls are TRBV11-1 and TRBJ2-3; TRBD2 matches 8 bases. Germline V gene lookup returns CDR1 SGHAT and CDR2 FQDESV (reference sequence). The CDR3 contains 14 residues. Losses at the gene ends were 1 base for V and 6 bases for J; bases not matched to a gene: 3.

This clone turned up a few times. The V gene is TRBV9, the J gene TRBJ2-5, with 8 nucleotides matching TRBD2. With the DNA end fitting TRBJ2-7 better, the J assignment may be wrong. Germline V CDR1 and CDR2: SGDLS, YYNGEE. There are 15 residues in the CDR3. This chain's CDR3 is CASSVATSGPHEQYF. The CDR3 coding sequence is TGTGCCAGCAGCGTAGCTACTAGCGGTCCCCACGAGCAGTACTTC.

The rearrangement uses TRBV9 and TRBJ1-2, with D tentatively TRBD1 (6 bases). This CDR3 is built from 14 residues. Trimming took off 3 bases at V and 2 bases at J, with 11 bases between the two ends. CDR1 and CDR2 from the germline V gene are SGDLS and YYNGEE. CDR3 nucleotide sequence: TGTGCCAGCAGCGGCTGGGACACCAACTATGGCTACACCTTC. Protein product: CASSGWDTNYGYTF.

V and J are TRBV29-1 and TRBJ2-7; D remains ambiguous. The CDR3 is 13 amino acids. V was cut by 7 bases and J by 2 bases, with 15 bases left in between. Germline V lookup: CDR1 SQVTM, CDR2 ANQGSEA. CDR3 residues: CSASDNPPYEQYF. The DNA of the CDR3 is TGCAGCGCCTCCGACAACCCCCCCTACGAGCAGTACTTC.

This clone was seen only a few times. This chain links TRBV15 with TRBJ2-5; possibly TRBD2 for D (5 bases). V lost 2 bases and J 5 bases, leaving 18 bases between the germline ends. In germline, CDR1 is LNHNV, CDR2 YYDKDF (reference sequence). This CDR3 has 16 amino acids. The CDR3 here is CATSRSLVQGGETQYF. The DNA of the CDR3 is TGTGCCACCAGCAGATCCCTGGTCCAAGGCGGGGAGACCCAGTACTTC.

The chain recombines TRBV9 with TRBJ2-2; D may be TRBD2 (6 bases). Per germline, CDR1 SGDLS and CDR2 YYNGEE. V was cut by 0 bases and J by 0 bases, with 15 bases left in between. CDR3 length: 18 amino acids. The CDR3 DNA sequence: TGTGCCAGCAGCGTAGCTCTCAGGGAGGAGTCGAACACCGGGGAGCTGTTTTTT. Protein: CASSVALREESNTGELFF.

This clone was seen more than once but under ten times. The rearrangement uses TRBV4-3 and TRBJ2-4, with 7 bases lining up with TRBD2. V shed 1 base, J shed 1 base, and the junction held 13 bases outside the gene matches. There are 19 residues in the CDR3. CDR1 and CDR2 from the germline V gene are LGHNA and YSLEER. As DNA, the CDR3 is TGCGCCAGCAGCCAAGTCAGCGGGATGAGTGGTCGGGCCAAAAACATTCAGTACTTC. Its protein product is CASSQVSGMSGRAKNIQYF.

This CDR3 reads CASSSAREQFF. Written as DNA, the CDR3 is TGTGCCAGCAGCTCCGCGAGGGAGCAGTTCTTC. This chain uses TRBV7-9 with TRBJ2-1; D uncertain. This CDR3 comprises 11 residues. The germline gives CDR1 SEHNR, CDR2 FQNEAQ (reference sequence). Trimming removed 4 bases from V and 10 bases from J, with 8 bases in between. Combining the CDR3 with reference TRBV7-9 and TRBJ2-1 gives the whole variable domain DTGVSQNPRHKITKRGQNVTFRCDPISEHNRLYWYRQTLGQGPEFLTYFQNEAQLEKSRLLSDRFSAERPKGSFSTLEIQRTEQGDSAMYLCASSSAREQFFGPGTRLTVL.

In its sample, this clone was seen a few times. J is TRBJ2-6 and V is TRBV10-3; 9 bases line up with TRBD1. V lost 10 bases, J lost 2 bases, and 6 bases stayed unmatched. The CDR3 consists of 15 residues. Germline loops: CDR1 ENHRY, CDR2 SYGVKD. CDR3 coding DNA: TGTGCCACCGAACAGGGGGCGGCTGGGGCCAACGTCCTGACTTTC. This translates into CATEQGAAGANVLTF.

The V gene is TRBV9, the J gene TRBJ2-5, with 9 bases lining up with TRBD2. The V segment lost 0 bases and the J segment 5 bases; nucleotides outside the gene matches: 8. Germline-derived CDR1 and CDR2 are SGDLS and YYNGEE. The CDR3 length is 16 residues. In nucleotides, the CDR3 is TGTGCCAGCAGCGTAGGTGGTAGCGGGAGTGGGGAGACCCAGTACTTC. Translating gives CASSVGGSGSGETQYF.

The CDR3 loop reads CASGPDTLGAGSYGYTF. Written as DNA, the CDR3 is TGTGCTAGTGGCCCCGATACCTTGGGGGCTGGAAGCTATGGCTACACCTTC. The chain carries TRBV12-5 and TRBJ1-2, with D possibly matching TRBD1 (6 bases). V shed 6 bases and J shed 4 bases, with 24 bases lying between them. Looked up from germline, CDR1 is LGHNT and CDR2 is FRNRAP. The CDR3 spans 17 residues. The whole variable domain, filled in from reference TRBV12-5 and TRBJ1-2, reads DARVTQTPRHKVTEMGQEVTMRCQPILGHNTVFWYRQTMMQGLELLAYFRNRAPLDDSGMPKDRFSAEMPDATLATLKIQPSEPRDSAVYFCASGPDTLGAGSYGYTFGSGTRLTVV.

In this sample, this clone turned up a few times. V usage is TRBV7-2 and J usage is TRBJ2-1; D remains unclear. Per the germline V gene, CDR1 is SGHTA and CDR2 is FQGNSA. The CDR3 is 12 residues long. Trimming left V 5 bases short and J 7 bases short, with 9 bases between. The CDR3 region is CASSLRQNEQFF. CDR3 nucleotide sequence: TGTGCCAGCAGCCTCCGCCAGAATGAGCAGTTCTTC.

This clone has a handful of counts. V usage is TRBV4-3 and J usage is TRBJ1-5, with no clear D. The V gene's germline CDR1 is LGHNA and CDR2 YSLEER. V lost 0 bases and J lost 7, with 10 bases in between. The CDR3 is 14 amino acids. CDR3 in DNA: TGCGCCAGCAGCCAAGACGGCAGACTCCAGCCCCAGCATTTT. This codes for CASSQDGRLQPQHF.

This clone was found a few times. The chain joins TRBV29-1 to TRBJ2-5, with a weak D call TRBD2 (5 bases). CDR3 size: 11 residues. V was pared by 6 bases and J by 7 bases, with 12 bases between. From germline, CDR1 is SQVTM and CDR2 ANQGSEA. The CDR3 spells CSVATEGTQYF. The DNA for the CDR3 is TGCAGCGTGGCGACCGAGGGGACCCAGTACTTC.

This chain uses TRBV5-1 with TRBJ1-5; possible D gene TRBD1, 6 bases. Germline V gene lookup returns CDR1 SGHRS and CDR2 YFSETQ. Trimming took off 4 bases at V and 7 bases at J, with 24 bases between the two ends. This CDR3 spans 17 amino acids. The CDR3 loop is CASSIKPSGDRAQPQHF. For the CDR3, the DNA is TGCGCCAGCAGCATCAAGCCTTCAGGGGACCGAGCGCAGCCCCAGCATTTT. Together with reference TRBV5-1 and TRBJ1-5, the CDR3 gives the full variable domain: KAGVTQTPRYLIKTRGQQVTLSCSPISGHRSVSWYQQTPGQGLQFLFEYFSETQRNKGNFPGRFSGRQFSNSRSEMNVSTLELGDSALYLCASSIKPSGDRAQPQHFGDGTRLSIL.

This clone came up a few times. The chain combines TRBV19 with TRBJ2-5; 11 bases match TRBD2. Germline CDR1 and CDR2: LNHDA and SQIVND (reference sequence). The CDR3 contains 16 residues. V dropped 5 bases and J dropped 2; count of bases not matched to a gene: 7. The CDR3 spells CASSLLAGGSQETQYF. Written as DNA, the CDR3 is TGTGCCAGTAGTTTGCTAGCGGGGGGTTCTCAAGAGACCCAGTACTTC.

This clone was observed a handful of times. This chain joins TRBV7-2 and TRBJ2-2, with 8 positions matching TRBD1. This CDR3 spans 15 amino acids. The germline V gene has CDR1 SGHTA and CDR2 FQGNSA. V gave up 6 bases and J gave up 4 bases; unmatched junction bases: 7. CDR3: CASRWQGASTGELFF. The CDR3 DNA reads TGTGCCAGCAGATGGCAGGGGGCAAGCACCGGGGAGCTGTTTTTT.